This passage covers 10 T cell receptor beta chains from one sample sequenced in a study of identical twins. TCRdb reanalysed the 5' RACE reads using MiXCR and keeps one entry per CDR3 protein. The data show about 810,000 distinct CDR3 sequences, 9% to 15% seen once. Another study also made use of these data, one on yellow fever vaccine responses in identical twins.

Sequenced: PBMCs. The receptors derive from a woman under 30 in good health.

The V gene is TRBV20-1, the J gene TRBJ2-3, with 8 bases lining up with TRBD2. The CDR3 spans 16 residues. The V segment lost 6 bases and the J segment 5 bases; nucleotides outside the gene matches: 16. Germline loops: CDR1 DFQATT, CDR2 SNEGSKA (reference sequence). Written as DNA, the CDR3 is TGCAGTGCCAGTGGTCGGGGGGGAGGGGAAGGAGATACGCAGTATTTT. As protein: CSASGRGGGEGDTQYF.

The J gene is TRBJ1-1, the V gene TRBV20-1; D gene unclear. Per germline, CDR1 DFQATT and CDR2 SNEGSKA (reference sequence). This CDR3 region has 14 residues. V lost 6 bases, J lost 3 bases, and 17 bases lay in between. The CDR3 nucleotides read TGCAGTGCCCGGCTAGGAGGGAGCGACACTGAAGCTTTCTTT. Residues: CSARLGGSDTEAFF.

This clonotype showed up just a few times. The J gene is TRBJ1-1, the V gene TRBV2; D not certain. Germline-derived CDR1 and CDR2 are SNHLY and FYNNEI. Deletions cut 1 base from V and 0 bases from J, with 9 bases between. This CDR3 comprises 15 residues. CDR3 in amino acids: CASSEENGMNTEAFF. The CDR3 DNA is TGTGCCAGCAGTGAAGAAAATGGCATGAACACTGAAGCTTTCTTT.

The chain combines TRBV7-9 with TRBJ1-1; 7 nucleotides match TRBD1. The CDR3 is made up of 15 amino acids. V was pared by 5 bases and J by 1 base, with 7 bases of the junction left unmatched. Germline V gives CDR1 SEHNR, CDR2 FQNEAQ (reference sequence). CDR3 amino acids: CASSPSNRGNTEAFF. CDR3 bases: TGTGCCAGCAGCCCAAGTAACAGGGGGAACACTGAAGCTTTCTTT.

This clonotype was found a few times. The CDR3 sequence: CASNPGTPYGYTF. The CDR3 coding sequence is TGTGCCAGCAACCCAGGAACCCCCTATGGCTACACCTTC. This chain joins TRBV6-1 and TRBJ1-2; D is unclear. The CDR3 has 13 residues. Trimming removed 7 bases from V and 4 bases from J, with 13 bases in between. CDR1 MNHNS and CDR2 SASEGT come from the germline V gene.

The CDR3 bases are TGCGCCAGCAGCCAAGCAGGGGGCCGGTTACAAGAGACCCAGTACTTC. Protein: CASSQAGGRLQETQYF. The rearrangement uses TRBV4-1 and TRBJ2-5; TRBD1 agrees at 8 bases. Germline CDR1 MGHRA, CDR2 YSYEKL. Trimming cost V 1 base and J 2 bases; bases outside gene matches: 6. The CDR3 length is 16 residues.

There are a few counts of this clonotype. Here the CDR3 reads CASSLSYASSNQPQHF. The CDR3 region has the DNA TGTGCCAGCAGTTTATCGTACGCCTCTAGCAATCAGCCCCAGCATTTT. The chain couples TRBV12-3 or TRBV12-4 to TRBJ1-5; D is ambiguous. The CDR3 runs to 16 residues. Trimming left V 2 bases short and J 0 bases short, with 11 bases between.

The V and J genes are TRBV6-5 and TRBJ2-7; 8 bases match TRBD2. The germline V gene encodes CDR1 MNHEY and CDR2 SVGAGI. The CDR3 sequence is 14 residues long. After removal of 3 bases from V and 1 base from J, the junction contained 2 bases not matched to a gene. In nucleotides, the CDR3 is TGTGCCAGCAGTTATGGCGGGAGGTCCTACGAGCAGTACTTC. Its translation: CASSYGGRSYEQYF.

This clonotype has a handful of counts. The chain joins TRBV12-3 or TRBV12-4 to TRBJ2-2, with TRBD2 matching over 8 bases. V gave up 6 bases and J gave up 1 base; unmatched junction bases: 10. The CDR3 covers 17 residues. CDR3 nucleotides: TGTGCCAGCAGGAAAGGGCTAGCGGGCCTGAACACCGGGGAGCTGTTTTTT. Its protein product is CASRKGLAGLNTGELFF.

In its sample, this clonotype was seen a few times. This sequence joins TRBV5-1 and TRBJ1-3; 10 bases are shared with TRBD1. Per the germline V gene, CDR1 is SGHRS and CDR2 is YFSETQ. V was clipped by 6 bases and J by 0 bases; unmatched bases: 15. CDR3 size: 19 residues. The CDR3 reads CASNPGQGTTAGSGNTIYF. CDR3 nucleotides: TGCGCCAGCAATCCGGGACAGGGGACTACTGCCGGCTCTGGAAACACCATATATTTT.